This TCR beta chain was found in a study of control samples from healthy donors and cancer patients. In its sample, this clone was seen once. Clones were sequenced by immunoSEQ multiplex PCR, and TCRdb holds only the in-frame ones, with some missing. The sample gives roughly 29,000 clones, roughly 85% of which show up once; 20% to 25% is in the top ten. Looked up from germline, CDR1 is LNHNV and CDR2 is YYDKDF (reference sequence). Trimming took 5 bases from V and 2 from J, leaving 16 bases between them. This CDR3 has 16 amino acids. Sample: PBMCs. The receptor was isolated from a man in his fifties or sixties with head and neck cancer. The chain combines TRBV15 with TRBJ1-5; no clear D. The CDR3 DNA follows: TGTGCCACCAGCCCCCGGGAAGGGTATGGCAATCAGCCCCAGCATTTT. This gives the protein CATSPREGYGNQPQHF.